This paragraph reports one T cell receptor beta chain. Its antigen is unknown. Clones were sequenced by immunoSEQ multiplex PCR, and TCRdb holds only the in-frame ones, with some missing. The sample lists around 5,000 clones; around 86% were seen once. This sample stems from a study of immune evolution from preneoplasia to lung adenocarcinoma. Study in general: HLA loss of heterozygosity: around 6.5% AIS, about 14% MIA, about 30% ADC, none AAH. The study, taken as a whole, reports: From normal lung to invasive adenocarcinoma, top clone frequencies appeared to decrease. Clonality was highest in normal lung, lower in later-stage lesions apparently.

The CDR3 consists of 15 residues. The V gene end was trimmed by 7 bases and the J gene end by 4 bases; junction bases not matched to a gene: 12. CDR1 MNHNS and CDR2 SASEGT come from the germline V gene. H&E slides confirmed each diagnosis, reviewed by two pathologists independently. The chain links TRBV6-1 to TRBJ2-7; 8 nucleotides align to TRBD2. The sample was FFPE lung adenocarcinoma in situ tissue. This TCR derives from a person aged 70 to 85 with lung adenocarcinoma. Here the CDR3 DNA reads TGTGCCAGCAAAGGACTAGCCTCCGCTCAGTACGAGCAGTACTTC. Protein: CASKGLASAQYEQYF.